These 8 T cell receptor beta chains were all obtained from the same sample, sequenced in a study of OX40 agonist ivuxolimab in advanced cancers. Assay used: immunoSEQ multiplex PCR; TCRdb lists only in-frame clones, some missing. The sample lists 48,000 or so clones, 81% seen once, with around 7.7% in the top ten. The sample was CD4+ or CD8+ T cells sorted from blood, taken in a trial of the OX40 agonist ivuxolimab. The source is an adult with an advanced solid tumor such as melanoma, head and neck, liver or kidney cancer.

The rearrangement links TRBV2 to TRBJ2-4; D remains ambiguous. CDR1 and CDR2 (germline): SNHLY, FYNNEI. The V end was cut by 7 bases, the J end by 6 bases, with 16 bases between. The CDR3 is 14 residues long. The CDR3 region is CASIGSRSGNIQYF. CDR3 DNA: TGTGCCAGCATAGGCAGTAGATCCGGAAACATTCAGTACTTC.

The V gene is TRBV19, the J gene TRBJ1-1, with D tentatively TRBD1 (6 bases). Germline V CDR1 and CDR2: LNHDA, SQIVND (reference sequence). V was trimmed by 5 bases and J by 4 bases, leaving 14 bases between them. The CDR3 has 14 residues. The CDR3 DNA sequence: TGTGCCAGTAGTGCCATACAGGGAAGCACTGAAGCTTTCTTT. Protein product: CASSAIQGSTEAFF.

The chain combines TRBV19 with TRBJ1-5; possibly TRBD1 for D (5 bases). Germline CDR1 reads LNHDA; CDR2 reads SQIVND (reference sequence). The CDR3 spans 13 residues. V was clipped by 9 bases and J by 7 bases, with 16 bases between them. CDR3 sequence reads: CASRGGLGQPQHF. CDR3 bases: TGTGCCAGCCGGGGGGGGTTAGGGCAGCCCCAGCATTTT.

The gene calls are TRBV19 and TRBJ1-1; TRBD1 matches at 7 bases. CDR1 and CDR2 (germline): LNHDA, SQIVND (reference sequence). This CDR3 contains 17 residues. The trim removed 5 bases at V and 4 bases at J, leaving 16 bases unmatched. In DNA form, the CDR3 reads TGTGCCAGTAGTCTTCCCCCTGGACAGGCGTATGGCACTGAAGCTTTCTTT. Amino acids: CASSLPPGQAYGTEAFF.

The V gene is TRBV29-1, the J gene TRBJ1-2; a possible D gene is TRBD1 (6 bases). CDR3 length equals 11 residues. Deletions cut 7 bases from V and 6 bases from J, with 12 bases between. Germline CDR1 SQVTM, CDR2 ANQGSEA. The CDR3 bases are TGCAGCGCCGACAGGAATGATGGCTACACCTTC. This gives the protein CSADRNDGYTF.

A few counts support this clone. The CDR3 bases are TGTGCCAGCAGCCGACGGAATTCACCCCTCCACTTT. Translation gives CASSRRNSPLHF. The rearrangement links TRBV6-5 to TRBJ1-6; D is uncertain. Germline CDR1 is MNHEY and CDR2 is SVGAGI. The germline V and J ends were trimmed by 6 bases and 7 bases, with 7 bases remaining between them. This CDR3 comprises 12 residues.

The chain couples TRBV5-1 to TRBJ1-3; D unresolved. The CDR3 length is 14 residues. Germline lookup yields CDR1 SGHRS and CDR2 YFSETQ. The V end lost 2 bases, the J end lost 0 bases, and 6 bases lay between the germline ends. CDR3 in amino acids: CASSFLGSGNTIYF. The CDR3 DNA sequence: TGCGCCAGCAGCTTTTTGGGCTCTGGAAACACCATATATTTT.

This chain connects TRBV5-1 to TRBJ2-5; either TRBD1 or TRBD2 may supply D (5 bases each). V lost 4 bases to trimming and J lost 2 bases, with 12 bases between them. This CDR3 comprises 14 residues. Per germline, CDR1 SGHRS and CDR2 YFSETQ. The CDR3: CASSMGDGQETQYF. The CDR3 coding sequence is TGCGCCAGCAGCATGGGGGACGGACAAGAGACCCAGTACTTC.